A single sample gave rise to the 3 T cell receptor beta chains below, sequenced in a study of control samples from healthy donors and cancer patients. Using immunoSEQ multiplex PCR, the repertoire was profiled, and TCRdb retains in-frame clones only, with some absent. The sample has some 65,000 clones; approximately 80% are singletons. The sequenced sample was PBMCs. Receptor source: a woman aged 45-65 years with lung cancer.

The rearrangement links TRBV5-1 to TRBJ1-5; unclear D gene. The V and J ends lost 1 base and 0 bases respectively, with 8 bases between them. Per the germline V gene, CDR1 is SGHRS and CDR2 is YFSETQ. The CDR3 is 15 amino acids. CDR3 residues: CASSLNGASNQPQHF. In DNA form, the CDR3 reads TGCGCCAGCAGCTTGAACGGTGCTAGCAATCAGCCCCAGCATTTT.

This rearrangement joins TRBV14 to TRBJ2-3; maybe TRBD2 (6 bases). CDR3 length equals 16 residues. CDR1 and CDR2 (germline): SGHDN, FVKESK. Trimming stripped 0 bases from V and 4 bases from J, with 14 bases between. In DNA form, the CDR3 reads TGTGCCAGCAGCCAAGATCCGGGGGTTGGCGCAGATACGCAGTATTTT. It encodes CASSQDPGVGADTQYF. Together with reference TRBV14 and TRBJ2-3, the CDR3 gives the full variable domain: EAGVTQFPSHSVIEKGQTVTLRCDPISGHDNLYWYRRVMGKEIKFLLHFVKESKQDESGMPNNRFLAERTGGTYSTLKVQPAELEDSGVYFCASSQDPGVGADTQYFGPGTRLTVL.

The chain uses TRBV12-3 or TRBV12-4 and TRBJ1-2; no clear D gene. This CDR3 is built from 13 residues. V was trimmed by 5 bases and J by 4 bases, leaving 11 bases between them. CDR3 bases: TGTGCCAGCAGTACGAAAAGAGGCTATGGCTACACCTTC. This codes for CASSTKRGYGYTF.